This passage covers 23 T cell receptor beta chains from one sample sequenced in a study of T-cell memory formation after mild COVID-19. TCRdb independently ran MiXCR on the 5' RACE reads; one entry per CDR3 protein. The sample includes roughly 110,000 distinct CDR3 sequences, approximately 17% of them seen just once. The specimen sequenced was PBMCs or a T cell subset sorted from them (not recorded which). The receptors here all came from an adult woman who had mild COVID-19 (a few samples of this study predate the infection). Cell type and time point are not known.

The sample holds a few counts of this clonotype. The chain joins TRBV24-1 to TRBJ2-5, with TRBD2 matching 7 bases. This CDR3 is 15 amino acids long. V lost 3 bases, J lost 2 bases, and 5 bases stayed unmatched. Germline V gene data show CDR1 as KGHDR and CDR2 as SFDVKD. In DNA form, the CDR3 reads TGTGCCACCAGTGATCCCACGGGACTACAAGAGACCCAGTACTTC. It specifies CATSDPTGLQETQYF.

This clonotype turned up a few times. The genes are TRBV6-5 and TRBJ1-2; 7 nucleotides line up with TRBD1. The CDR3 covers 14 residues. Germline loops: CDR1 MNHEY, CDR2 SVGAGI. After removal of 2 bases from V and 5 bases from J, the junction contained 5 bases not matched to a gene. In nucleotides, the CDR3 is TGTGCCAGCAGTTACCAGGGGGGTTGGTATGGCTACACCTTC. It yields the protein CASSYQGGWYGYTF.

The CDR3 sequence: CASSLEGGASNEQFF. The CDR3 DNA reads as TGCGCCAGCAGCCTCGAGGGGGGGGCCAGCAATGAGCAGTTCTTC. V and J are TRBV5-1 and TRBJ2-1, with a tentative D call TRBD2 (7 bases). The V gene's germline CDR1 is SGHRS and CDR2 YFSETQ. V was cut by 4 bases and J by 6 bases, with 17 bases left in between. This CDR3 has 15 residues.

This clonotype was seen only a few times. The chain carries TRBV9 and TRBJ2-1; 7 positions agree with TRBD1. CDR3 length: 13 residues. The V gene's germline CDR1 is SGDLS and CDR2 YYNGEE. The V gene end was trimmed by 9 bases and the J gene end by 5 bases; junction bases not matched to a gene: 8. For the CDR3, the DNA is TGTGCCACCTCCGGGACAGATAACAATGAGCAGTTCTTC. Amino acid sequence: CATSGTDNNEQFF.

This clonotype was seen more than once but under ten times. The V gene is TRBV27, the J gene TRBJ2-3; 9 nucleotides agree with TRBD1. With V trimmed by 7 bases and J by 1 base, 9 bases remained unmatched. Germline CDR1 reads MNHEY; CDR2 reads SMNVEV (reference sequence). The CDR3 has 16 amino acids. CDR3 sequence reads: CASTLTWTGGTDTQYF. CDR3 coding DNA: TGTGCCAGCACCCTCACATGGACAGGGGGCACAGATACGCAGTATTTT.

In this sample, this clonotype turned up a few times. The chain recombines TRBV29-1 with TRBJ2-5; 10 bases match TRBD2. The germline V gene has CDR1 SQVTM and CDR2 ANQGSEA. The CDR3 is 20 residues long. Unmatched junction bases numbered 21, after V lost 5 bases and J lost 0 bases. CDR3 loop: CSVTRIRGETSGPYQETQYF. CDR3 DNA sequence: TGCAGCGTTACGAGGATCCGCGGAGAGACTAGCGGGCCATACCAAGAGACCCAGTACTTC.

This clonotype has a handful of counts. The CDR3 sequence is CASSRGWGGAPSNEQYF. CDR3 nucleotide sequence: TGTGCCAGCAGCCGAGGATGGGGGGGGGCTCCGTCCAACGAGCAGTACTTC. The chain recombines TRBV5-4 with TRBJ2-7, with D perhaps matching TRBD2 (7 bases). CDR3 length: 17 amino acids. V lost 4 bases and J 5 bases, leaving 25 bases between the germline ends. Looked up from germline, CDR1 is SGHNT and CDR2 is YYREEE (reference sequence).

This chain uses TRBV13 with TRBJ2-3; the D gene could be TRBD1 or TRBD2 (5 bases each). The V end lost 6 bases, the J end lost 8 bases, and 12 bases lay between the germline ends. The CDR3 has 12 residues. Per the germline V gene, CDR1 is PRHDT and CDR2 is FYEKMQ (reference sequence). CDR3 DNA: TGTGCCAGCAGAAGGGGACCTTCTACGCAGTATTTT. Protein: CASRRGPSTQYF.

The V gene is TRBV25-1, the J gene TRBJ2-1, with 11 bases that match TRBD2. The CDR3 loop spans 17 amino acids. V lost 3 bases, J lost 10 bases, and 14 bases stayed unmatched. From germline, CDR1 is MGHDK and CDR2 SYGVNS. CDR3 DNA: TGTGCCAGCAGTGACCCACGACTAGCGGGGCCTCCTCGGGAGCAGTTCTTC. This encodes CASSDPRLAGPPREQFF.

V and J are TRBV7-6 and TRBJ2-7; no clear D. Germline assignment: CDR1 SGHVS and CDR2 FNYEAQ. The CDR3 is 13 amino acids. V was pared by 6 bases and J by 7 bases, with 16 bases between. CDR3 nucleotides: TGTGCCAGCAGGGTGGACGATTCGTGGGAGCAGTACTTC. Its protein is CASRVDDSWEQYF.

This clonotype was observed a handful of times. The CDR3 nucleotides read TGCGCCAGCAGCTTCCGCGGGGGGGAGCAAGAGACCCAGTACTTC. It translates to CASSFRGGEQETQYF. The chain carries TRBV5-1 and TRBJ2-5, with 9 nucleotides matching TRBD2. Germline-derived CDR1 and CDR2 are SGHRS and YFSETQ. J was trimmed by 2 bases and V by 2 bases; bases with no gene match: 4. The CDR3 is 15 amino acids.

This chain uses TRBV29-1 with TRBJ2-1; no definite D call. In germline, CDR1 is SQVTM, CDR2 ANQGSEA. CDR3 length: 11 residues. V shed 5 bases and J shed 10 bases, with 12 bases lying between them. CDR3 loop: CSVSIAREQFF. The CDR3 DNA sequence: TGCAGCGTTTCTATCGCGAGGGAGCAGTTCTTC.

This clonotype was observed a handful of times. CDR3 bases: TGTGCCAGCAGCGGACGGGACAGGGCCTCGCAGTACTTC. It translates to CASSGRDRASQYF. The chain is built from TRBV21-1 and TRBJ2-7; TRBD1 reflects the table's D call only, with no check against the DNA. TRBV21-1 is given as a pseudogene. The CDR3 has 13 residues.

This clonotype was seen at least ten times. V and J are TRBV6-5 and TRBJ2-1; unclear D gene. This CDR3 contains 13 residues. V lost 5 bases and J 12 bases, leaving 17 bases between the germline ends. Looked up from germline, CDR1 is MNHEY and CDR2 is SVGAGI. CDR3 amino acids: CASSNGPDTVQFF. The CDR3 DNA sequence: TGTGCCAGCAGTAACGGACCCGACACGGTGCAGTTCTTC.

DNA of the CDR3: TGCGCCAGCAGCCAAGATCGGTGGGACTACGAGCAGTACTTC. This sequence encodes CASSQDRWDYEQYF. This chain connects TRBV4-3 to TRBJ2-7; D uncertain. Looked up from germline, CDR1 is LGHNA and CDR2 is YSLEER. This CDR3 is built from 14 residues. Trimming pared 0 bases from V and 3 bases from J, leaving 9 bases between.

In this sample, this clonotype turned up a few times. The chain combines TRBV2 with TRBJ1-1; D not resolved. Trimming removed 0 bases at V and 7 bases at J, with 9 bases between. The germline V gene encodes CDR1 SNHLY and CDR2 FYNNEI. The CDR3 totals 13 residues. This CDR3 reads CASSEALLLEAFF. CDR3 coding DNA: TGTGCCAGCAGTGAAGCCCTCCTCCTTGAAGCTTTCTTT. Drawing the rest from reference TRBV2 and TRBJ1-1, the complete variable domain is EPEVTQTPSHQVTQMGQEVILRCVPISNHLYFYWYRQILGQKVEFLVSFYNNEISEKSEIFDDQFSVERPDGSNFTLKIRSTKLEDSAMYFCASSEALLLEAFFGQGTRLTVV.

The CDR3 DNA reads TGTGCCAGCAAAGGGGCCGATTTCTACGAGCAGTACTTC. Its protein is CASKGADFYEQYF. This chain joins TRBV2 and TRBJ2-7, with TRBD1 as a possible D gene (5 bases). CDR3 length: 13 amino acids. V was clipped by 7 bases and J by 3 bases, with 13 bases between them. Looked up from germline, CDR1 is SNHLY and CDR2 is FYNNEI. Using reference TRBV2 and TRBJ2-7 for the parts outside the CDR3, the full variable domain is EPEVTQTPSHQVTQMGQEVILRCVPISNHLYFYWYRQILGQKVEFLVSFYNNEISEKSEIFDDQFSVERPDGSNFTLKIRSTKLEDSAMYFCASKGADFYEQYFGPGTRLTVT.

This clonotype was seen a few times. One junction end disagrees with the germline gene, perhaps due to a read error. The rearrangement links TRBV11-3 to TRBJ2-1; the match to TRBD2 covers 7 bases. The CDR3 is 12 amino acids. CDR1 and CDR2 (germline): SGHNT, YENEEA. The CDR3 region is CASSLGGRAEGF. The CDR3 DNA reads TGTGCCAGCAGCCTGGGGGGGAGGGCCGAGGGCTTC.

This clonotype was counted many times. The chain has TRBV4-1 and TRBJ1-1; D possibly corresponds to TRBD1 (5 bases). The V gene lost 2 bases and the J gene lost 0 bases, with 7 bases spanning the gap. This CDR3 is 14 amino acids long. Germline V gene data show CDR1 as MGHRA and CDR2 as YSYEKL. The CDR3 here is CASSQQGVNTEAFF. CDR3 coding DNA: TGCGCCAGCAGCCAACAGGGTGTGAACACTGAAGCTTTCTTT.

This clonotype was observed a handful of times. CDR3 sequence (DNA): TGTGCCAGCACCCCGGGCGGGGGAAATGAGCAGTTCTTC. This encodes CASTPGGGNEQFF. The gene calls are TRBV12-3 or TRBV12-4 and TRBJ2-1, with 7 bases fitting TRBD2. This CDR3 spans 13 amino acids. V shed 7 bases, J shed 7 bases, and the junction held 7 bases outside the gene matches.

The chain links TRBV15 to TRBJ1-1; no clear D. The CDR3 runs 13 residues. Germline V lookup: CDR1 LNHNV, CDR2 YYDKDF (reference sequence). V shed 0 bases and J shed 3 bases, with 5 bases lying between them. The CDR3 bases are TGTGCCACCAGCAGAGATCGATACACTGAAGCTTTCTTT. Translated: CATSRDRYTEAFF. Looking up the rest from reference TRBV15 and TRBJ1-1 gives the full variable domain: DAMVIQNPRYQVTQFGKPVTLSCSQTLNHNVMYWYQQKSSQAPKLLFHYYDKDFNNEADTPDNFQSRRPNTSFCFLDIRSPGLGDTAMYLCATSRDRYTEAFFGQGTRLTVV.

The V and J genes are TRBV4-1 and TRBJ2-3; D is perhaps TRBD2 (7 bases). This CDR3 has 15 amino acids. Trimming removed 0 bases from V and 4 bases from J, with 11 bases in between. Germline-derived CDR1 and CDR2 are MGHRA and YSYEKL. The CDR3 is CASSQDRGAPDTQYF. Written as DNA, the CDR3 is TGCGCCAGCAGCCAAGATCGGGGGGCCCCAGATACGCAGTATTTT.

The chain's CDR3 is CSATANTEAFF. CDR3 DNA: TGCAGCGCAACAGCGAACACTGAAGCTTTCTTT. This chain joins TRBV29-1 and TRBJ1-1; D is ambiguous. This CDR3 region has 11 residues. Trimming cost V 7 bases and J 1 base, with 7 bases left between them. CDR1 is SQVTM and CDR2 is ANQGSEA in the germline V gene. The full variable domain, completed using reference TRBV29-1 and TRBJ1-1, is SAVISQKPSRDICQRGTSLTIQCQVDSQVTMMFWYRQQPGQSLTLIATANQGSEATYESGFVIDKFPISRPNLTFSTLTVSNMSPEDSSIYLCSATANTEAFFGQGTRLTVV.